This record concerns one TCR beta chain sequence. Its target is not known. The sample belongs to a study of vaccination and CD4 T cells after COVID-19. Study-wide background: Post-COVID draws followed diagnosis by a median approximately 100 days (range 35 to 161).

Once obtained from cultured CD4+ T cells, the DNA was sequenced using the Oncomine TCR Beta short-read assay. TCRdb processed the PCR reads anew with MiXCR; each CDR3 protein has one entry. The sample yields approximately 14,000 distinct CDR3 sequences, roughly 75% seen once. The study, taken as a whole, reports: The authors identified 304 of 307 vaccine-specific clones in convalescent patients as spike mono-reactive.

CDR1 is SGHTA, CDR2 FQGNSA, per germline. Trimming cost V 3 bases and J 7 bases, with 13 bases left between them. The CDR3 has 15 amino acids. The treatment here: roughly 10-day PBMC culture with coronavirus spike peptide pools or control peptides (ViraFEST assay). Source material: CD4+ T cells from blood, cultured in vitro. The chain couples TRBV7-2 to TRBJ1-6; D perhaps matches TRBD1 (5 bases). The receptor comes from a human donor who had recovered from COVID-19. Written as DNA, the CDR3 is TGTGCCAGCAGCTTCGTGGGGGTTGGCAATTCACCCCTCCACTTT. Its protein is CASSFVGVGNSPLHF.